This T cell receptor (beta chain) is drawn from a study of blood T cell repertoires in COVID-19. Looking at the study overall: Sample material is recorded as cDNA or gDNA derived from T cells, B-cell-depleted T cells, or PBMCs.

Authors' analysis steps: The authors estimated nucleated cell counts from reference gene primer amplification. Data came from immunoSEQ multiplex PCR; TCRdb stores just in-frame clones and leaves some out. From that table come the V and J calls and clone size; the DNA was used to work out D and trimming. This table has around 100,000 clones, around four fifths appearing once. Sequencing was carried out using peripheral blood. This receptor was taken from a human donor in a cohort sampled during active COVID-19.

Here the CDR3 DNA reads TGTGCCAGCAGCCCTGCAGTAGCGTCCTACGAGCAGTACTTC. This encodes CASSPAVASYEQYF. The rearrangement links TRBV7-2 to TRBJ2-7, with D maybe TRBD2 (5 bases). The ends were cut back, 5 bases at V and 1 base at J, with 12 bases in the middle. The CDR3 runs 14 residues. The V gene's germline CDR1 is SGHTA and CDR2 FQGNSA.